This is a list of T cell receptor beta chains from one sample in a study of T cell responses to AZD1222 COVID-19 vaccine. This table comes from immunoSEQ multiplex PCR, and its TCRdb copy is limited to in-frame clones, with some not included. Of more than 150,000 clones listed, more than 75% are singletons. The sample in question was peripheral blood, obtained 28 days after the second AZD1222 dose. The receptors come from an adult who received the AZD1222 COVID-19 vaccine. CDR3s include the opening cysteine and the closing phenylalanine or tryptophan. Each record gives: V gene, D gene, J gene, clone size, CDR3 DNA, CDR3 protein. The D gene is left open where the match is weak. The listing skips clone size in some rows; elsewhere it reads once, few, many or a size class.

v_call: TRBV5-1; d_call: TRBD1; j_call: TRBJ2-5; clone_size: -; cdr3_nt: TGCGCCAGCAGCTTACAACAGGGGGATAACCAAGAGACCCAGTACTTC; cdr3_aa: CASSLQQGDNQETQYF
v_call: TRBV28; d_call: -; j_call: TRBJ1-1; clone_size: -; cdr3_nt: TGTGCCAGCTATGAGAGGGACACTGAAGCTTTCTTT; cdr3_aa: CASYERDTEAFF
v_call: TRBV19; d_call: TRBD1; j_call: TRBJ2-5; clone_size: -; cdr3_nt: TGTGCCAGTAGTATCCACGAGACAGGGGAAGAGACCCAGTACTTC; cdr3_aa: CASSIHETGEETQYF
v_call: TRBV10-3; d_call: -; j_call: TRBJ1-1; clone_size: -; cdr3_nt: TGTGCCATCAGTAGCGCAGGGAACACTGAAGCTTTCTTT; cdr3_aa: CAISSAGNTEAFF
v_call: TRBV6-5; d_call: TRBD1; j_call: TRBJ2-2; clone_size: once; cdr3_nt: TGTGCCAGCAGGAGACAGGGGGGCACCGGGGAGCTGTTTTTT; cdr3_aa: CASRRQGGTGELFF
v_call: TRBV30; d_call: -; j_call: TRBJ2-5; clone_size: -; cdr3_nt: TGTGCCTGGAGTGTCGGGCAGCAAGAGACCCAGTACTTC; cdr3_aa: CAWSVGQQETQYF
v_call: TRBV5-4; d_call: TRBD1; j_call: TRBJ1-4; clone_size: -; cdr3_nt: TGTGCCAGCAGCCCCAGGGGGGGGCTCGAGGAAAAACTGTTTTTT; cdr3_aa: CASSPRGGLEEKLFF
v_call: TRBV28; d_call: -; j_call: TRBJ2-7; clone_size: -; cdr3_nt: TGTGCCAGCAGTTTTCAGTTAGCCTACGAGCAGTACTTC; cdr3_aa: CASSFQLAYEQYF
v_call: TRBV5-4; d_call: TRBD1; j_call: TRBJ1-6; clone_size: once; cdr3_nt: TGTGCCAGCAGCGTGGGACAGGGTTATAATTCACCCCTCCACTTT; cdr3_aa: CASSVGQGYNSPLHF
v_call: TRBV19; d_call: -; j_call: TRBJ2-1; clone_size: -; cdr3_nt: TGTGCCAGTAGTATTGTTCCCGCTAAAAGCTCCTACAATGAGCAGTTCTTC; cdr3_aa: CASSIVPAKSSYNEQFF
v_call: TRBV2; d_call: -; j_call: TRBJ1-1; clone_size: -; cdr3_nt: TGTGCCAGCAGTGAAGCAAGTGAAGCTTTCTTT; cdr3_aa: CASSEASEAFF
v_call: TRBV12-3/TRBV12-4; d_call: -; j_call: TRBJ1-2; clone_size: -; cdr3_nt: TGTGCCAGCAGCCCTATTTATACCTATGGCTACACCTTC; cdr3_aa: CASSPIYTYGYTF
v_call: TRBV29-1; d_call: -; j_call: TRBJ2-1; clone_size: -; cdr3_nt: TGCAGCGTTATACCGAGATTGGGAAATGAGCAGTTCTTC; cdr3_aa: CSVIPRLGNEQFF
v_call: TRBV27; d_call: -; j_call: TRBJ2-4; clone_size: -; cdr3_nt: TGTGCCAGCAGCCCCGCGCTCGTAGGGCAAGCCAAAAACATTCAGTACTTC; cdr3_aa: CASSPALVGQAKNIQYF
v_call: TRBV27; d_call: -; j_call: TRBJ1-5; clone_size: -; cdr3_nt: TGTGCCAGCAGTTTAGGGTCGATCAATCAGCCCCAGCATTTT; cdr3_aa: CASSLGSINQPQHF
v_call: TRBV2; d_call: -; j_call: TRBJ1-4; clone_size: -; cdr3_nt: TGTGCCAGCAGGGCTACGTTTAAACCGGGACTGTTTTTT; cdr3_aa: CASRATFKPGLFF
v_call: TRBV10-3; d_call: -; j_call: TRBJ2-3; clone_size: -; cdr3_nt: TGTGCCATCAGAGACCCGGGAAGGGCCACAGATACGCAGTATTTT; cdr3_aa: CAIRDPGRATDTQYF
v_call: TRBV28; d_call: TRBD2; j_call: TRBJ2-7; clone_size: -; cdr3_nt: TGTGCCAGCAGTCGATTACGACTAGCGGGAGGCTACGAGCAGTACTTC; cdr3_aa: CASSRLRLAGGYEQYF
v_call: TRBV6-2/TRBV6-3; d_call: TRBD2; j_call: TRBJ2-4; clone_size: -; cdr3_nt: TGTGCCAGCAGTTACGCGGGACTAGCGGGAGCCAAAAACATTCAGTACTTC; cdr3_aa: CASSYAGLAGAKNIQYF
v_call: TRBV28; d_call: -; j_call: TRBJ1-1; clone_size: -; cdr3_nt: TGTGCCAGCGAGGGGTATCGGGACACTGAAGCTTTCTTT; cdr3_aa: CASEGYRDTEAFF
v_call: TRBV5-1; d_call: -; j_call: TRBJ2-1; clone_size: -; cdr3_nt: TGCGCCAGCAGCTTGACTAGCCAAGGATACAATGAGCAGTTCTTC; cdr3_aa: CASSLTSQGYNEQFF
v_call: TRBV6-5; d_call: -; j_call: TRBJ2-7; clone_size: -; cdr3_nt: TGTGCCAGCAGCTTCGACCTGGGCGGGAACGAGCAGTACTTC; cdr3_aa: CASSFDLGGNEQYF
v_call: TRBV3-1/TRBV3-2; d_call: -; j_call: TRBJ1-3; clone_size: -; cdr3_nt: TGTGCCAGCAGCCAAGCCTCACTGCTCTCTGGAAACACCATATATTTT; cdr3_aa: CASSQASLLSGNTIYF
v_call: TRBV7-2; d_call: -; j_call: TRBJ1-2; clone_size: -; cdr3_nt: TGTGCCAGCAGCTTGATGGCGCCTTCTGGCTACACCTTC; cdr3_aa: CASSLMAPSGYTF
v_call: TRBV4-2; d_call: TRBD2; j_call: TRBJ2-2; clone_size: -; cdr3_nt: TGTGCCAGCAGCCAAGGCCACGGGGGGATTGGGGGCACCGGGGAGCTGTTTTTT; cdr3_aa: CASSQGHGGIGGTGELFF
v_call: TRBV19; d_call: TRBD1; j_call: TRBJ1-2; clone_size: once; cdr3_nt: TGTGCCAGTAGTATCGACGACAGGGTCTATGGCTACACCTTC; cdr3_aa: CASSIDDRVYGYTF
v_call: TRBV30; d_call: -; j_call: TRBJ1-1; clone_size: -; cdr3_nt: TGTGCCTGGAGTCCGCCAAACACTGAAGCTTTCTTT; cdr3_aa: CAWSPPNTEAFF
v_call: TRBV18; d_call: TRBD2; j_call: TRBJ2-1; clone_size: -; cdr3_nt: TGTGCCAGCTCATCCCTAGCGGGAGGGGCGGGCAATGAGCAGTTCTTC; cdr3_aa: CASSSLAGGAGNEQFF
v_call: TRBV2; d_call: -; j_call: TRBJ1-5; clone_size: once; cdr3_nt: TGTGCCAGCAGTGAGTCAGGGGAGCGTCAGCCCCAGCATTTT; cdr3_aa: CASSESGERQPQHF
v_call: TRBV27; d_call: -; j_call: TRBJ1-2; clone_size: once; cdr3_nt: TGTGCCAGCAGTTTGAGGTTAGGCTATGGCTACACCTTC; cdr3_aa: CASSLRLGYGYTF
v_call: TRBV28; d_call: -; j_call: TRBJ1-4; clone_size: -; cdr3_nt: TGTGCCAGCAGTTTACGGGGGGACGCAACTAATGAAAAACTGTTTTTT; cdr3_aa: CASSLRGDATNEKLFF
v_call: TRBV7-8; d_call: -; j_call: TRBJ2-2; clone_size: -; cdr3_nt: TGTGCCAGCAGCTTAGGACCAAGTCGACGGAACACCGGGGAGCTGTTTTTT; cdr3_aa: CASSLGPSRRNTGELFF
v_call: TRBV2; d_call: -; j_call: TRBJ1-5; clone_size: -; cdr3_nt: TGTGCCAGCTCGGTCGAGATCAATCAGCCCCAGCATTTT; cdr3_aa: CASSVEINQPQHF
v_call: TRBV24-1; d_call: TRBD1; j_call: TRBJ1-1; clone_size: few; cdr3_nt: TGTGCCACCAGTGATCCTGACAGGGATGAAGCTTTCTTT; cdr3_aa: CATSDPDRDEAFF
v_call: TRBV20-1; d_call: -; j_call: TRBJ1-3; clone_size: few; cdr3_nt: TGCAGTGCTATTGAGGGGTCTGGAAACACCATATATTTT; cdr3_aa: CSAIEGSGNTIYF
v_call: TRBV7-2; d_call: TRBD1; j_call: TRBJ2-3; clone_size: -; cdr3_nt: TGTGCCAGCAGCGGGACAGCGGGCACAGATACGCAGTATTTT; cdr3_aa: CASSGTAGTDTQYF